These T cell receptor beta chains were read from a single sample in a study of shared clonotypes between healthy human individuals. The protocol was immunoSEQ multiplex PCR, while the TCRdb copy is restricted to in-frame clones and leaves out a portion. In the table there are about 2.4 million clones, 80% to 95% of which are singletons. Sequenced: naive CD4+ T cells from PBMCs. Receptors were obtained from a man between 18 and 35 years old in good health. Some clones in this sample may be carry-over from other donors' samples. The CDR3 runs from the conserved cysteine through the conserved F or W. A D gene is named only where the DNA matches it firmly. The size field is filled for only some rows; it gives once, few, many or a size class.

CDR3 protein: CASSHIPGTANYEQYF
CDR3 DNA: TGTGCCAGCAGCCACATCCCCGGGACTGCCAATTACGAGCAGTACTTC
J gene: TRBJ2-7
V gene: TRBV7-2
clone size: NA
D gene: NA

CDR3 protein: CASSLRLGLNNEQFF
CDR3 DNA: TGTGCCAGCAGCTTAAGGCTAGGGCTAAACAATGAGCAGTTCTTC
J gene: TRBJ2-1
V gene: TRBV11-2
clone size: NA
D gene: NA

CDR3 protein: CAISKGYEQYF
CDR3 DNA: TGTGCCATCAGTAAAGGCTACGAGCAGTACTTC
J gene: TRBJ2-7
V gene: TRBV10-3
clone size: NA
D gene: NA

CDR3 protein: CASSPGGRGFPGTQYF
CDR3 DNA: TGTGCCAGCAGCCCCGGCGGACGGGGCTTCCCAGGCACGCAGTATTTT
J gene: TRBJ2-3
V gene: TRBV9
clone size: NA
D gene: NA

CDR3 protein: CASTGAIDQPQHF
CDR3 DNA: TGTGCCAGCACCGGGGCGATAGATCAGCCCCAGCATTTT
J gene: TRBJ1-5
V gene: TRBV18
clone size: NA
D gene: NA

CDR3 protein: CASSSTRGRTMSEQFF
CDR3 DNA: TGTGCCAGCAGCTCCACCCGGGGTCGGACCATGAGCGAGCAGTTCTTC
J gene: TRBJ2-1
V gene: TRBV11-1
clone size: NA
D gene: NA

CDR3 protein: CASSTGQGAVSTEAFF
CDR3 DNA: TGTGCCAGCAGCACCGGACAGGGAGCGGTAAGCACTGAAGCTTTCTTT
J gene: TRBJ1-1
V gene: TRBV11-3
clone size: NA
D gene: TRBD1

CDR3 protein: CASSGRDGFNQPQHF
CDR3 DNA: TGTGCCAGCAGTGGACGGGACGGATTCAATCAGCCCCAGCATTTT
J gene: TRBJ1-5
V gene: TRBV6-1
clone size: NA
D gene: NA

CDR3 protein: CASSPGHIITETEAFF
CDR3 DNA: TGCGCCAGCAGCCCAGGCCACATAATCACTGAGACTGAAGCTTTCTTT
J gene: TRBJ1-1
V gene: TRBV4-1
clone size: NA
D gene: NA

CDR3 protein: CASSVGDTQYF
CDR3 DNA: TGTGCCAGCAGCGTTGGAGATACGCAGTATTTT
J gene: TRBJ2-3
V gene: TRBV9
clone size: few
D gene: NA

CDR3 protein: CAISELTKSYTF
CDR3 DNA: TGTGCCATCAGTGAGTTAACAAAGAGCTACACCTTC
J gene: TRBJ1-2
V gene: TRBV10-3
clone size: NA
D gene: NA

CDR3 protein: CASSSQGSTGNTIYF
CDR3 DNA: TGTGCCAGCAGTTCGCAGGGGAGCACTGGAAACACCATATATTTT
J gene: TRBJ1-3
V gene: TRBV7-8
clone size: NA
D gene: NA

CDR3 protein: CASSVALGQDEKLFF
CDR3 DNA: TGTGCCAGCAGCGTAGCTCTGGGACAGGATGAAAAACTGTTTTTT
J gene: TRBJ1-4
V gene: TRBV9
clone size: NA
D gene: TRBD1